The 2 T cell receptor beta chains listed next were all sequenced from one sample in a study of Graves' ophthalmopathy and Graves' hyperthyroidism. Amplification targeted the TCR beta CDR3 regions, with RNA transcripts as the source material. RT-PCR in the first round used HTBI primers; a second-round multiplex PCR followed. TCRdb ran MiXCR on the multiplex PCR reads and lists one entry per CDR3 protein. The repertoire has about 740,000 distinct CDR3 sequences, 40% of them found once; the top ten carry 44%. Sequenced material: peripheral blood. These receptors were obtained from an adult man with Graves' ophthalmopathy.

Worth noting for this clonotype: It is unclear where the CDR3 begins or ends on the DNA, so no DNA is shown, and the CDR3 is as TCRdb lists it. The chain joins TRBV7-9 to TRBJ1-4; TRBD1 was called by the table and not checked on the DNA. Germline CDR1 and CDR2: SEHNR and FQNEAQ (reference sequence). The CDR3 spans 16 residues, counting both ends. The chain's CDR3 is CASSLSGRGSVKNCFF.

J is TRBJ2-6 and V is TRBV10-3; D might be TRBD1 (5 bases). Germline CDR1 and CDR2: ENHRY and SYGVKD. Trimming took off 11 bases at V and 0 bases at J, with 17 bases between the two ends. The CDR3 loop spans 16 amino acids. CDR3 sequence: CAASGAPYSGANVLTF. CDR3 coding DNA: TGTGCCGCCAGTGGGGCTCCATACTCTGGGGCCAACGTCCTGACTTTC.